Below, 24 T cell receptor beta chains from the same sample are listed, as sequenced in a study of T-cell memory formation after mild COVID-19. TCRdb reanalysed the 5' RACE reads using MiXCR and keeps one entry per CDR3 protein. The data hold 300,000 to 400,000 distinct CDR3 sequences, with approximately 14% observed a single time. Sequenced sample: PBMCs or a T cell subset sorted from them (not recorded which). These receptor sequences come from a man aged 18 to 30 who had mild COVID-19 (a few samples of this study predate the infection). Cell type and time point are not known.

This clonotype was counted ten times or more. V gene TRBV5-1 combines with J gene TRBJ2-5; 11 bases align to TRBD1. This CDR3 contains 16 residues. Trimming cost V 0 bases and J 5 bases; bases outside gene matches: 6. Germline V gives CDR1 SGHRS, CDR2 YFSETQ. The DNA of the CDR3 is TGCGCCAGCAGCTTGGTTCCGGGACAGGGGGGTGAGACCCAGTACTTC. Translating it yields CASSLVPGQGGETQYF.

The genes are TRBV3-1 and TRBJ2-1, with TRBD1 identical over 9 bases. J was trimmed by 14 bases and V by 0 bases; bases with no gene match: 11. The V gene's germline CDR1 is LGHDT and CDR2 YNNKEL (reference sequence). This CDR3 has 15 residues. The CDR3 here is CASSQDVRGQGREFF. CDR3 DNA: TGTGCCAGCAGCCAAGATGTTCGGGGACAGGGCAGGGAGTTCTTC.

This clonotype was recorded only once. The chain has TRBV2 and TRBJ1-2; 7 bases map to TRBD1. This CDR3 region has 12 residues. Losses at the gene ends were 8 bases for V and 5 bases for J; bases not matched to a gene: 5. Germline V gene lookup returns CDR1 SNHLY and CDR2 FYNNEI. Written as DNA, the CDR3 is TGTGCCAGCGGGGGGACAGCGTATGGCTACACCTTC. It is translated as CASGGTAYGYTF.

The gene calls are TRBV14 and TRBJ2-5; the D gene is possibly TRBD2 (6 bases). The V and J ends lost 1 base and 1 base respectively, with 16 bases between them. This CDR3 region has 17 residues. Germline CDR1 SGHDN, CDR2 FVKESK. The CDR3 nucleotides read TGTGCCAGCAGCCAAGCCGGACTCATTAGCGGCCAAGAGACCCAGTACTTC. Its translation: CASSQAGLISGQETQYF.

This clonotype was picked up many times. This chain connects TRBV11-2 to TRBJ2-5; maybe TRBD2 (6 bases). Per germline, CDR1 SGHAT and CDR2 FQNNGV. Trimming removed 4 bases from V and 5 bases from J, with 17 bases in between. The CDR3 is made up of 15 amino acids. CDR3 in DNA: TGTGCCAGCAGCTCCCGGGACTTCCAGTGGGAGACCCAGTACTTC. This gives the protein CASSSRDFQWETQYF.

The table lists this clonotype with a few counts. The genes are TRBV2 and TRBJ2-5, with D perhaps matching TRBD1 or TRBD2 (7 bases each). The germline V gene has CDR1 SNHLY and CDR2 FYNNEI. The germline V and J ends were trimmed by 2 bases and 4 bases, with 11 bases remaining between them. This CDR3 region has 14 residues. Written as DNA, the CDR3 is TGTGCCAGCAGTGAACAGGGGGAGGGAGAGACCCAGTACTTC. Translating it yields CASSEQGEGETQYF.

The table lists this clonotype with many counts. J is TRBJ1-1 and V is TRBV29-1, with D uncertain. The CDR3 spans 13 residues. Germline V CDR1 and CDR2: SQVTM, ANQGSEA. Trimming removed 2 bases at V and 6 bases at J, with 13 bases between. In DNA, the CDR3 is TGCAGCGTTGAACTACCGGCGGGAGCTGAAGCTTTCTTT. It is translated as CSVELPAGAEAFF. Full variable domain (outside the CDR3, taken from reference TRBV29-1 and TRBJ1-1): SAVISQKPSRDICQRGTSLTIQCQVDSQVTMMFWYRQQPGQSLTLIATANQGSEATYESGFVIDKFPISRPNLTFSTLTVSNMSPEDSSIYLCSVELPAGAEAFFGQGTRLTVV.

This clonotype came up a few times. This chain links TRBV7-6 with TRBJ2-2, with D possibly being TRBD1 (7 bases). The CDR3 extends over 14 amino acids. Trimming stripped 6 bases from V and 6 bases from J, with 14 bases between. From germline, CDR1 is SGHVS and CDR2 FNYEAQ. This CDR3 reads CASRGGQPAGELFF. In DNA form, the CDR3 reads TGTGCCAGCAGGGGGGGACAGCCGGCCGGGGAGCTGTTTTTT. Variable domain in full (rest from reference TRBV7-6 and TRBJ2-2): GAGVSQSPRYKVTKRGQDVALRCDPISGHVSLYWYRQALGQGPEFLTYFNYEAQQDKSGLPNDRFSAERPEGSISTLTIQRTEQRDSAMYRCASRGGQPAGELFFGEGSRLTVL.

The chain employs TRBV5-6 and TRBJ1-6; the match to TRBD1 covers 7 bases. CDR3 size: 13 residues. Germline V gives CDR1 SGHDT, CDR2 YYEEEE. V was clipped by 9 bases and J by 7 bases; unmatched bases: 7. CDR3 sequence reads: CATYDRDNSPLHF. The CDR3 DNA follows: TGTGCCACCTACGACAGGGACAATTCACCCCTCCACTTT. The variable domain in full, with the rest retrieved from reference TRBV5-6 and TRBJ1-6, is DAGVTQSPTHLIKTRGQQVTLRCSPKSGHDTVSWYQQALGQGPQFIFQYYEEEERQRGNFPDRFSGHQFPNYSSELNVNALLLGDSALYLCATYDRDNSPLHFGNGTRLTVT.

The J gene is TRBJ1-2, the V gene TRBV6-2 or TRBV6-3, with TRBD1 matching 10 bases. Germline assignment: CDR1 MNHEY and CDR2 SVGEGT. This CDR3 spans 15 amino acids. The V and J ends lost 4 bases and 8 bases, in that order; junction bases with no gene match: 10. The CDR3 DNA is TGTGCCAGCAGTTTCCCGTCGGACAGGGGGGACGGCTACACCTTC. This encodes CASSFPSDRGDGYTF.

This sequence joins TRBV11-1 and TRBJ2-3; the match to TRBD2 covers 14 bases. Germline V lookup: CDR1 SGHAT, CDR2 FQDESV (reference sequence). Trimming removed 3 bases from V and 6 bases from J; junction bases left unmatched: 8. This CDR3 is built from 17 residues. The DNA of the CDR3 is TGTGCCAGCAGCTTGAGGACTAGCGGGGGGAGAGCGGATACGCAGTATTTT. Protein: CASSLRTSGGRADTQYF. The full variable domain, in which reference TRBV11-1 and TRBJ2-3 provide the parts outside the CDR3, is EAEVAQSPRYKITEKSQAVAFWCDPISGHATLYWYRQILGQGPELLVQFQDESVVDDSQLPKDRFSAERLKGVDSTLKIQPAELGDSAMYLCASSLRTSGGRADTQYFGPGTRLTVL.

In this sample, this clonotype turned up a few times. This chain uses TRBV3-1 with TRBJ2-2, with 9 positions matching TRBD2. The CDR3 sequence is 15 residues long. V lost 5 bases, J lost 5 bases, and 6 bases stayed unmatched. The germline V gene encodes CDR1 LGHDT and CDR2 YNNKEL (reference sequence). The DNA for the CDR3 is TGTGCCAGCAGCGAAAGGCTAGCGGGGACCGGGGAGCTGTTTTTT. This codes for CASSERLAGTGELFF. Full variable domain (remainder filled in from reference TRBV3-1 and TRBJ2-2): DTAVSQTPKYLVTQMGNDKSIKCEQNLGHDTMYWYKQDSKKFLKIMFSYNNKELIINETVPNRFSPKSPDKAHLNLHINSLELGDSAVYFCASSERLAGTGELFFGEGSRLTVL.

This clonotype showed up just a few times. The CDR3, as DNA: TGTGCCAGCAGTTCACCTGGACAGCCACCCTACGAGCAGTACTTC. Translation gives CASSSPGQPPYEQYF. V usage is TRBV6-2 or TRBV6-3 and J usage is TRBJ2-7; tentative D call: TRBD1 (6 bases). V was trimmed by 4 bases and J by 2 bases, leaving 15 bases between them. The germline CDR1 and CDR2 sequences are MNHEY and SVGEGT. The CDR3 is 15 residues long.

This chain uses TRBV29-1 with TRBJ1-1; possibly TRBD1 for D (5 bases). In germline, CDR1 is SQVTM, CDR2 ANQGSEA. With 1 base removed from V and 10 bases from J, the gap between germline ends came to 13 bases. This CDR3 contains 12 residues. In DNA form, the CDR3 reads TGCAGCGTTGAAGGTCAGTCAGGGAGAGCTTTCTTT. Translated: CSVEGQSGRAFF.

This sequence joins TRBV7-9 and TRBJ2-3; D is tentatively TRBD1 or TRBD2 (5 bases each). V shed 3 bases and J shed 4 bases, with 14 bases lying between them. The CDR3 length is 15 residues. Germline assignment: CDR1 SEHNR and CDR2 FQNEAQ (reference sequence). Here the CDR3 reads CASSFQSGAADTQYF. The CDR3 DNA is TGTGCCAGCAGCTTTCAGTCCGGGGCCGCAGATACGCAGTATTTT.

In this sample, this clonotype turned up a few times. V usage is TRBV4-2 and J usage is TRBJ2-2, with D possibly matching TRBD1 (5 bases). The germline V gene encodes CDR1 LGHNA and CDR2 YNFKEQ. The V end was cut by 3 bases, the J end by 4 bases, with 15 bases between. The CDR3 runs 16 residues. CDR3 sequence: CASSHPINRTTGELFF. The CDR3 coding sequence is TGTGCCAGCAGCCACCCCATAAACAGGACCACCGGGGAGCTGTTTTTT.

This clonotype was recorded a few times. The chain carries TRBV7-9 and TRBJ1-2; no definite D call. The germline gives CDR1 SEHNR, CDR2 FQNEAQ (reference sequence). The CDR3 has 13 amino acids. The germline V and J ends were trimmed by 5 bases and 8 bases, with 15 bases remaining between them. The CDR3 loop reads CASSPQAAAGYTF. CDR3 in DNA: TGTGCCAGCAGCCCGCAGGCTGCTGCAGGCTACACCTTC.

This clonotype has a handful of counts. The chain joins TRBV19 to TRBJ2-2, with TRBD2 as a possible D gene (6 bases). With 6 bases removed from V and 6 bases from J, the gap between germline ends came to 17 bases. This CDR3 has 15 residues. Germline V CDR1 and CDR2: LNHDA, SQIVND (reference sequence). The CDR3 nucleotides read TGTGCCAGTAGCTTACTAGCTTTAGGCGCCGGGGAGCTGTTTTTT. This encodes CASSLLALGAGELFF.

This clonotype has just a few counts. The chain couples TRBV29-1 to TRBJ1-3; D unresolved. Trimming removed 6 bases from V and 3 bases from J, with 9 bases in between. Germline CDR1 SQVTM, CDR2 ANQGSEA. CDR3 size: 12 residues. The CDR3 sequence: CSVRRGGNTIYF. CDR3 nucleotides: TGCAGCGTCCGGAGAGGTGGAAACACCATATATTTT.

The V and J genes are TRBV6-2 or TRBV6-3 and TRBJ1-6; D remains ambiguous. V was clipped by 6 bases and J by 3 bases, with 6 bases between them. The CDR3 spans 13 residues. Germline V CDR1 and CDR2: MNHEY, SVGEGT. This chain's CDR3 is CASSQSYNSPLHF. In nucleotides, the CDR3 is TGTGCCAGCAGCCAGAGCTATAATTCACCCCTCCACTTT.

This clonotype was found a few times. The genes are TRBV12-3 or TRBV12-4 and TRBJ2-4; D unresolved. Trimming stripped 6 bases from V and 5 bases from J, with 14 bases between. This CDR3 has 14 residues. Here the CDR3 reads CASRESGRENIQYF. Written as DNA, the CDR3 is TGTGCCAGCAGGGAGAGTGGTCGTGAAAACATTCAGTACTTC.

This clonotype was counted ten times or more. The chain uses TRBV12-3 or TRBV12-4 and TRBJ2-5, with D uncertain. V was cut by 2 bases and J by 2 bases, with 6 bases left in between. This CDR3 spans 13 amino acids. The CDR3 DNA reads TGTGCCAGCAGTTTAAACAGACAAGAGACCCAGTACTTC. As protein: CASSLNRQETQYF.

The V call is TRBV6-5, the J call TRBJ1-5, with 7 bases identical to TRBD1. After removal of 4 bases from V and 7 bases from J, the junction contained 7 bases not matched to a gene. Germline V lookup: CDR1 MNHEY, CDR2 SVGAGI. This CDR3 has 14 residues. This CDR3 reads CASSWQGGGQPQHF. The CDR3 DNA reads TGTGCCAGCAGTTGGCAGGGGGGTGGACAGCCCCAGCATTTT.

There are a few counts of this clonotype. The chain uses TRBV27 and TRBJ1-1; 9 bases agree with TRBD1. Germline V gene lookup returns CDR1 MNHEY and CDR2 SMNVEV (reference sequence). Trimming removed 5 bases from V and 1 base from J; junction bases left unmatched: 8. The CDR3 totals 16 residues. CDR3 coding DNA: TGTGCCAGCAGTCCGAGGACAGGGGTAAAGAACACTGAAGCTTTCTTT. Its translation: CASSPRTGVKNTEAFF.